The clone carrying this T cell receptor beta chain was seen repeatedly, ten times or more. This record belongs to a study of CXCR3 chemokines and chemotherapy response in bladder cancer. TCRdb used MiXCR to reprocess the PCR reads, holding one entry per CDR3 protein. This sample has a few thousand distinct CDR3 sequences; 17% occur once, and the top ten carry around 24%. This specimen was taken from a patient whose treatment included neoadjuvant chemotherapy. This clonotype was sampled from a human donor with bladder cancer that did not respond to neoadjuvant chemotherapy.

CDR3 sequence reads: CASGLDRLQGSTEAFF. In nucleotides, the CDR3 is TGTGCTAGTGGTTTGGATCGGCTCCAGGGGTCCACTGAAGCTTTCTTT. The chain joins TRBV12-5 to TRBJ1-1, with D possibly TRBD1 on 6 matching bases. Germline CDR1 LGHNT, CDR2 FRNRAP. V lost 1 base and J lost 4, with 16 bases in between. The CDR3 consists of 16 residues. Full variable domain (rest looked up from reference TRBV12-5 and TRBJ1-1): DARVTQTPRHKVTEMGQEVTMRCQPILGHNTVFWYRQTMMQGLELLAYFRNRAPLDDSGMPKDRFSAEMPDATLATLKIQPSEPRDSAVYFCASGLDRLQGSTEAFFGQGTRLTVV.